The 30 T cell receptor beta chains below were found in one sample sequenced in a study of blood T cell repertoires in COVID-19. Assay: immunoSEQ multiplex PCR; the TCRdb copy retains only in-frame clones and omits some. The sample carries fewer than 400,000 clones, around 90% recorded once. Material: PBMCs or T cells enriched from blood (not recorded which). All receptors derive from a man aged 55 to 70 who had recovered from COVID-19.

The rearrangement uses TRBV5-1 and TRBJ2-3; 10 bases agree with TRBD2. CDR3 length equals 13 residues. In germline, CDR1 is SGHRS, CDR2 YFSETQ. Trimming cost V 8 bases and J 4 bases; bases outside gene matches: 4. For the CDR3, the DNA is TGCGCCAGTGGACTAGCGGTCCCAGATACGCAGTATTTT. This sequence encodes CASGLAVPDTQYF.

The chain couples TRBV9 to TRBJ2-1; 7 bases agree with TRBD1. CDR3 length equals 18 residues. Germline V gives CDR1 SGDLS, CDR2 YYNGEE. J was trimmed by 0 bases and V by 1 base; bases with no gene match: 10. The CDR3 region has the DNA TGTGCCAGCAGCGTAAGCGGACAGGTAGGCAGCTCCTACAATGAGCAGTTCTTC. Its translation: CASSVSGQVGSSYNEQFF.

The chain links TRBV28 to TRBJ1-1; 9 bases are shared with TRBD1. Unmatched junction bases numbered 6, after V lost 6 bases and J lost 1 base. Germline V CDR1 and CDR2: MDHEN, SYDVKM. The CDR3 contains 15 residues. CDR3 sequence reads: CASRVWTGENTEAFF. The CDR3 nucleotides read TGTGCCAGCAGGGTATGGACAGGGGAGAACACTGAAGCTTTCTTT.

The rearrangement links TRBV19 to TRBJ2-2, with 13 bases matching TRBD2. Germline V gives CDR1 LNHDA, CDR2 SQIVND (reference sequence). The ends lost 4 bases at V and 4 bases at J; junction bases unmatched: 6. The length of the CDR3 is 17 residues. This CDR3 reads CASSKPGLAGSTGELFF. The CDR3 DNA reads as TGTGCCAGTAGTAAGCCGGGACTAGCGGGGAGCACCGGGGAGCTGTTTTTT. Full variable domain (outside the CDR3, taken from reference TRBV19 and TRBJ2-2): DGGITQSPKYLFRKEGQNVTLSCEQNLNHDAMYWYRQDPGQGLRLIYYSQIVNDFQKGDIAEGYSVSREKKESFPLTVTSAQKNPTAFYLCASSKPGLAGSTGELFFGEGSRLTVL.

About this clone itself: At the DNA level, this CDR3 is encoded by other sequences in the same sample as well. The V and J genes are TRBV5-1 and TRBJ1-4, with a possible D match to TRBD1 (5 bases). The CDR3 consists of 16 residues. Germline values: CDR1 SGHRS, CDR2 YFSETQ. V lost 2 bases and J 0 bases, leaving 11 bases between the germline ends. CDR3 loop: CASSLGAGATNEKLFF. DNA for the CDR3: TGCGCCAGCAGCTTAGGGGCAGGAGCAACTAATGAAAAACTGTTTTTT.

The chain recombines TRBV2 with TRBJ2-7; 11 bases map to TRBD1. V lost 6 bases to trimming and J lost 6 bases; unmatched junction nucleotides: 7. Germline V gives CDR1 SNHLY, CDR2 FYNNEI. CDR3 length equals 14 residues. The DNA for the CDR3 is TGTGCCAGCAGGGGACAGGGGGTCGGTGGCGAGCAGTACTTC. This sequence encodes CASRGQGVGGEQYF.

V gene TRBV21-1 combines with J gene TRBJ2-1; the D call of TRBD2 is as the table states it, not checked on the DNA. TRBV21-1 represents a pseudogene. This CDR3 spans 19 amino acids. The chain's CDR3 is CASSKGSLVKRENYNEQFF. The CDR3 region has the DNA TGTGCCAGCAGCAAAGGTTCTTTGGTTAAGCGGGAGAACTACAATGAGCAGTTCTTC.

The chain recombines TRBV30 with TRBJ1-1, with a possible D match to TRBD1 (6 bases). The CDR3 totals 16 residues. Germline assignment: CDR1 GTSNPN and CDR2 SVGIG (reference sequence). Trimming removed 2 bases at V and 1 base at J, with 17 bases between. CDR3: CAWSPIYRDQNTEAFF. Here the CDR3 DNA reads TGTGCCTGGAGTCCGATCTACAGGGACCAGAACACTGAAGCTTTCTTT.

CDR3: CASSLNRGGTEAFF. The CDR3, as DNA: TGTGCCAGCAGCTTAAACAGAGGAGGTACTGAAGCTTTCTTT. V usage is TRBV5-4 and J usage is TRBJ1-1; D is uncertain. The CDR3 has 14 residues. The ends were cut back, 2 bases at V and 5 bases at J, with 13 bases in the middle. CDR1 is SGHNT and CDR2 is YYREEE in the germline V gene (reference sequence).

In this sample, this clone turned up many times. The CDR3 DNA is TGCGCCAGCAGCTTGGGCAGGGCGAGAGAAAAACTGTTTTTT. Its translation is CASSLGRAREKLFF. The gene calls are TRBV5-1 and TRBJ1-4, with D perhaps matching TRBD1 (5 bases). Germline CDR1 is SGHRS and CDR2 is YFSETQ. V lost 0 bases to trimming and J lost 8 bases, with 11 bases between them. The CDR3 extends over 14 amino acids.

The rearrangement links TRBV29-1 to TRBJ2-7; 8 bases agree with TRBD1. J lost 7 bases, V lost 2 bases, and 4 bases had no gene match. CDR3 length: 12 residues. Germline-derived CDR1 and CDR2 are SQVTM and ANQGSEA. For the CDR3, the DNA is TGCAGCGTTGAACAGGGGGCGGTGGAGCAGTACTTC. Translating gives CSVEQGAVEQYF.

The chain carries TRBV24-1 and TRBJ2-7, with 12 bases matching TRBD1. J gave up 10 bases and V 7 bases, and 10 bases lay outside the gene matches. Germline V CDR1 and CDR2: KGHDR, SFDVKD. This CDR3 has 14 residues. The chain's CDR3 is CATSDPGTGGYQYF. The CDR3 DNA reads TGTGCCACCAGCGATCCTGGGACAGGGGGCTATCAGTACTTC.

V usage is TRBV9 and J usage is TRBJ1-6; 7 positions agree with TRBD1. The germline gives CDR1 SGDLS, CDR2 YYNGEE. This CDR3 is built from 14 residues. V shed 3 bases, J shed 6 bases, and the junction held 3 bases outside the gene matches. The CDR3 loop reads CASSGRQGNSPLHF. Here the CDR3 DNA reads TGTGCCAGCAGCGGTCGACAGGGTAATTCACCCCTCCACTTT.

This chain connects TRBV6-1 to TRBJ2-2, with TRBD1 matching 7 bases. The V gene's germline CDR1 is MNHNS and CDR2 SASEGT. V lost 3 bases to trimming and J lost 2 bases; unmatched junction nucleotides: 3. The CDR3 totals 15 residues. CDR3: CASSDRGLNTGELFF. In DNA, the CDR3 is TGTGCCAGCAGTGATAGGGGGCTAAACACCGGGGAGCTGTTTTTT.

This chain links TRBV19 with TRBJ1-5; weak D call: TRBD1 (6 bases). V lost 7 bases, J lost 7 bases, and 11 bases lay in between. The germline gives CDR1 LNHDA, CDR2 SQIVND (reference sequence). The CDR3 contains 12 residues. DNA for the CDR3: TGTGCCAGTAACCACAGGGAGCAGCCCCAGCATTTT. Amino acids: CASNHREQPQHF.

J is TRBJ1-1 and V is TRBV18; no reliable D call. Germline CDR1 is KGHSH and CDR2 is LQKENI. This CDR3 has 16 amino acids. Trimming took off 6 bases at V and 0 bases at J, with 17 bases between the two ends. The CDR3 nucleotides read TGTGCCAGCTCGCCATCCTTGGGGAGTATGAACACTGAAGCTTTCTTT. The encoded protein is CASSPSLGSMNTEAFF.

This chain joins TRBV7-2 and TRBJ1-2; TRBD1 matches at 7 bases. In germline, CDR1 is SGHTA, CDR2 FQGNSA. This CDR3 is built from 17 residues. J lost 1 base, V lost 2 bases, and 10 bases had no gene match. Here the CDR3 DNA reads TGTGCCAGCAGCTTAATCCCGGGACAGACAATTAACTATGGCTACACCTTC. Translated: CASSLIPGQTINYGYTF.

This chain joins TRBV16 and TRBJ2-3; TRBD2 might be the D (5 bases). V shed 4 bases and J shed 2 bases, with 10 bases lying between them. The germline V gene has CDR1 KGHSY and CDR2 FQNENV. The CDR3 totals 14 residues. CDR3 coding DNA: TGTGCCAGCAGCCGCGGGCCCAACACAGATACGCAGTATTTT. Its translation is CASSRGPNTDTQYF.

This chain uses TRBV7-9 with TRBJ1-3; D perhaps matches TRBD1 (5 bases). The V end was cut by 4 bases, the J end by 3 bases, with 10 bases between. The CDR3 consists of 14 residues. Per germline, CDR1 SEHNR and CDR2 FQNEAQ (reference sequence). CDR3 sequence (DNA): TGTGCCAGCAGCTCTACAGGATTTGGAAACACCATATATTTT. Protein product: CASSSTGFGNTIYF.

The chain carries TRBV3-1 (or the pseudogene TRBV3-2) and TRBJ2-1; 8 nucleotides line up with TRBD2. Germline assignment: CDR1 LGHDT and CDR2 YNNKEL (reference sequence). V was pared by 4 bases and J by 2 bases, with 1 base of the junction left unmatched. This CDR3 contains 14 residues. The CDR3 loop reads CASSLGLAYNEQFF. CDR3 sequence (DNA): TGTGCCAGCAGCCTGGGACTAGCCTACAATGAGCAGTTCTTC.

The CDR3 spells CASSWQARDTQYF. The CDR3 nucleotides are TGCGCCAGCAGCTGGCAGGCCCGGGATACGCAGTATTTT. The chain links TRBV5-1 to TRBJ2-3; no reliable D call. The CDR3 has 13 amino acids. The germline CDR1 and CDR2 sequences are SGHRS and YFSETQ. V shed 3 bases and J shed 6 bases, with 11 bases lying between them.

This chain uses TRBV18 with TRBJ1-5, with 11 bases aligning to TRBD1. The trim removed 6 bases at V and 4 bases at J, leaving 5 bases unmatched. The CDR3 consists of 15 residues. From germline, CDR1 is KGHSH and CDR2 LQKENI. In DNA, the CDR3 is TGTGCCAGCTCCCGGGGGACAGGGGGTAATCAGCCCCAGCATTTT. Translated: CASSRGTGGNQPQHF.

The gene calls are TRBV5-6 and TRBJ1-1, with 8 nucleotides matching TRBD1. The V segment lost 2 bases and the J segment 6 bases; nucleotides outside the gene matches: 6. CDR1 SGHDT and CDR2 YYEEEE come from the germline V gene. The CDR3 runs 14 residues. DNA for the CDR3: TGTGCCAGCAGCTTAACAGGGGGAATGGCTGAAGCTTTCTTT. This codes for CASSLTGGMAEAFF.

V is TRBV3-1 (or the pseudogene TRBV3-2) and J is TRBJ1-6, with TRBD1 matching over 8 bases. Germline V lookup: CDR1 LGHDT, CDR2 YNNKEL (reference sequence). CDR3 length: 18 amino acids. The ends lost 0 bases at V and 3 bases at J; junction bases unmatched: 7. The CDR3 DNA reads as TGTGCCAGCAGCCAAGACCCCTTGGGGACAGGCTATAATTCACCCCTCCACTTT. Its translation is CASSQDPLGTGYNSPLHF.

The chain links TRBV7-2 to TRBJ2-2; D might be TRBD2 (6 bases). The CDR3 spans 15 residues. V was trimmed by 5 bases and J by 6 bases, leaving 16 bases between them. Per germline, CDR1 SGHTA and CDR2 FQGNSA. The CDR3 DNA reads TGTGCCAGCAGCCCCGGAGGGACGAGGGCCGGGGAGCTGTTTTTT. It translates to CASSPGGTRAGELFF.

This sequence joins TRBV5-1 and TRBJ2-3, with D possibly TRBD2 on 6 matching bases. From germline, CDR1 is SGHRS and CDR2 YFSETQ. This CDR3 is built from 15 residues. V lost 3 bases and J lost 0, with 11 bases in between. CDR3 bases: TGCGCCAGCAGCTCCCTCAGCGGGAGCACAGATACGCAGTATTTT. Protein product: CASSSLSGSTDTQYF.

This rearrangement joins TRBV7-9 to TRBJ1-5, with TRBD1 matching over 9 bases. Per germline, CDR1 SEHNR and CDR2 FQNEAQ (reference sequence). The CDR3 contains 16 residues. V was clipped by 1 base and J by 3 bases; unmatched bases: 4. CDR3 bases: TGTGCCAGCAGCTTAGTCGGGACAGGGATCAATCAGCCCCAGCATTTT. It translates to CASSLVGTGINQPQHF.

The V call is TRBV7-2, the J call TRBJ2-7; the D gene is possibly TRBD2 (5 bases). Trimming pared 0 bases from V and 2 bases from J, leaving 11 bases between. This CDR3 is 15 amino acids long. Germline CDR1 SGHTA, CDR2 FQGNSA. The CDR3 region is CASSLAVGETYEQYF. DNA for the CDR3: TGTGCCAGCAGCTTAGCTGTGGGAGAGACCTACGAGCAGTACTTC.

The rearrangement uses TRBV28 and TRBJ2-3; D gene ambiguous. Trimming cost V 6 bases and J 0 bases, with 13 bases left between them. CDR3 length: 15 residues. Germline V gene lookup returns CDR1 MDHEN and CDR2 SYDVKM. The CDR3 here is CASSLIPTSTDTQYF. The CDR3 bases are TGTGCCAGCAGCCTAATCCCTACTAGCACAGATACGCAGTATTTT. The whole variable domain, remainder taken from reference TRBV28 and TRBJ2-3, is DVKVTQSSRYLVKRTGEKVFLECVQDMDHENMFWYRQDPGLGLRLIYFSYDVKMKEKGDIPEGYSVSREKKERFSLILESASTNQTSMYLCASSLIPTSTDTQYFGPGTRLTVL.

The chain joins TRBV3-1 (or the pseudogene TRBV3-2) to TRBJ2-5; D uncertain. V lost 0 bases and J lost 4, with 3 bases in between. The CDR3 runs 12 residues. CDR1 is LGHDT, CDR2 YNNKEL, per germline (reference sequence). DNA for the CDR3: TGTGCCAGCAGCCAAGATAGAGAGACCCAGTACTTC. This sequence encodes CASSQDRETQYF.